The entry below describes one T cell receptor beta chain. Its antigen is unknown. About 0.45 to 1 ug RNA was reverse transcribed with random hexamers. Amplification of TCR beta CDR3 was carried out by immunoSEQ multiplex PCR, which covered 54 Vbeta and 13 Jbeta segments. TCRdb reanalysed the immunoSEQ multiplex PCR reads using MiXCR and keeps one entry per CDR3 protein. The table has under 95,000 distinct CDR3 sequences, about 93% seen once. From germline, CDR1 is MNHEY and CDR2 SVGAGI. Trimming at V came to 5 bases and at J to 5 bases, leaving 2 bases not matched to a gene. This CDR3 comprises 14 residues. These data originate in a study of CD8 T cells in Susac syndrome. Overall study context: Within the sequenced group of Susac syndrome patients, six showed active disease and about eight were in remission.

Study conclusions and caveats: An acknowledgment was made by the study that its TCR sequencing and HLA analysis involved relatively few individuals. The CD4+ T cell repertoires, which came from Susac syndrome patients, showed no sign of clonal expansion.

This TCR derives from a human donor with Susac syndrome. The chain is built from TRBV6-5 and TRBJ1-6; 8 bases align to TRBD1. Sequenced input: CD4+ T cells from PBMCs. CDR3 sequence: CASSQQGDNSPLHF. CDR3 in DNA: TGTGCCAGCAGTCAACAGGGGGATAATTCACCCCTCCACTTT.